The 3 T cell receptor beta chains below come from one sample, sequenced in a study of blood T cells in healthy people across ages. PCR was performed a second time for 7 to 11 cycles using a sample-barcoded 5' primer and a J-beta primer mix. In TCRdb, the 5' RACE reads were re-called with MiXCR into one record per CDR3 protein. The data show about 720,000 distinct CDR3 sequences, around a quarter seen once. The data also belong to a second study, concerning T cells of mothers and their children.

The sequenced sample consisted of blood. The receptors derive from a boy younger than 18 in good health.

This clonotype was detected a few times. V is TRBV20-1 and J is TRBJ1-5; D uncertain. This CDR3 comprises 13 residues. V lost 2 bases and J 6 bases, leaving 11 bases between the germline ends. The V gene's germline CDR1 is DFQATT and CDR2 SNEGSKA (reference sequence). DNA for the CDR3: TGCAGTGCTAGAAAGGATTCGGGTCAGCCCCAGCATTTT. Translating it yields CSARKDSGQPQHF.

This clonotype was seen a handful of times. The chain is built from TRBV29-1 and TRBJ2-1; 7 nucleotides match TRBD2. With V trimmed by 3 bases and J by 5 bases, 4 bases remained unmatched. There are 13 residues in the CDR3. Germline CDR1 is SQVTM and CDR2 is ANQGSEA. The CDR3, as DNA: TGCAGCGTTGATCCGACTAGCAACAATGAGCAGTTCTTC. Translated: CSVDPTSNNEQFF.

This clonotype showed up just a few times. The chain employs TRBV6-1 and TRBJ2-5; 7 bases are a match to TRBD1. Per the germline V gene, CDR1 is MNHNS and CDR2 is SASEGT. J lost 2 bases, V lost 5 bases, and 14 bases had no gene match. This CDR3 is built from 17 residues. The CDR3, as DNA: TGTGCCAGCAGTCAACCAAAGATCGACAGGGTGCAAGAGACCCAGTACTTC. It translates to CASSQPKIDRVQETQYF.